Sequencing of this TCR beta chain was carried out in a study of regulatory T cells in long-lasting Graves disease. V lost 8 bases and J 3 bases, leaving 8 bases between the germline ends. The CDR3 totals 12 residues. Germline V lookup: CDR1 MDHEN, CDR2 SYDVKM. Study-wide points: TCR diversity was lower in persistent Graves' patients (versus newly diagnosed ones). Examination was confined to peripheral blood, excluding thyroid tissue. Favoring TRBV28, TRBJ1-2 and TRBJ2-5 was a feature seen in persistent disease.

The time point is: persistent/refractory GD, antithyroid drugs over 5 years with positive TRAb. The authors made the TCR library using RNA they extracted from PBMCs. Construction of the TCR beta libraries employed iRepertoire HTBI primers in conjunction with Arm-PCR of CDR3 regions. MiXCR, run by TCRdb on the multiplex PCR reads, gives a single entry per CDR3 protein. This table has about 340,000 distinct CDR3 sequences, roughly 21% appearing once. There are many counts of this clonotype. The target antigen is unknown. The clonotype was recovered from a female donor with Graves disease. The V and J genes are TRBV28 and TRBJ2-4; D gene ambiguous. This specimen was peripheral blood mononuclear cells (PBMCs), taken when the disease was refractory, from a patient treated with antithyroid drugs. This CDR3 reads CASSGGKNIQYF. CDR3 DNA: TGTGCCAGCTCGGGCGGCAAAAACATTCAGTACTTC.